Following are 24 T cell receptor delta chains from one sample sequenced in a study of γδ T cells in repeated Plasmodium falciparum infection. Bulk repertoires came from Vgamma9/Vdelta2+ or Vdelta2-negative gammadelta T cells flow-sorted from PBMC. TCRdb processed the multiplex PCR reads again with the CATT caller. The sample has under 65,000 delta-chain clones; approximately 1.5% are singletons. The sequencing input was gamma-delta T cells from blood. These receptors were collected from a pool of human donors (malaria-infected and uninfected, not separated).

This clone was seen many times. This same CDR3 is encoded by further DNA sequences in the sample. The rearrangement joins TRDV1 to TRDJ1; TRDD3 matches 13 bases. The V gene's germline CDR1 is TSWWSYY and CDR2 QGS. J was trimmed by 0 bases and V by 0 bases; bases with no gene match: 19. CDR3 length: 23 amino acids. The DNA of the CDR3 is TGTGCTCTTGGGGAACTGGTGGGGACACACTACTGGGGGATACGCCCCTACACCGATAAACTCATCTTT. Protein sequence: CALGELVGTHYWGIRPYTDKLIF.

This clone was detected ten times or more. This may be a read error: a much more frequent sequence differs by one nucleotide. The chain links TRDV1 to TRDJ1; 9 positions match TRDD2. Germline V gene lookup returns CDR1 TSWWSYY and CDR2 QGS. Trimming removed 0 bases from V and 1 base from J; junction bases left unmatched: 12. This CDR3 spans 19 amino acids. CDR3 in DNA: TGTGCTCTTGGGGAACTCGCCTTCCTACCGTGGCCTCGCACCGATAAACTCATCTTT. This gives the protein CALGELAFLPWPRTDKLIF.

Worth noting for this clone: A far more abundant clone sits one base away, making this likely a read error. The sample has other DNA sequences that encode this CDR3 too. The chain uses TRDV1 and TRDJ1, with a weak D call TRDD3 (5 bases). CDR1 is TSWWSYY, CDR2 QGS, per germline. The CDR3 covers 13 residues. CDR3 in amino acids: CALGEAYTDKLIF. The CDR3 DNA sequence: TGTGCTCTCGGGGAAGCCTACACCGATAAACTCATCTTT.

Details on this clone: This DNA's translation differs at residue 6 from TCRdb's protein, which comes from a much larger clone; a read error is likely, and the protein shown is translated from the DNA. The chain couples TRDV1 to TRDJ1, with D possibly being TRDD3 (5 bases). The CDR3 sequence is 19 residues long. CDR1 is TSWWSYY and CDR2 is QGS in the germline V gene. V was cut by 3 bases and J by 3 bases, with 26 bases left in between. The DNA for the CDR3 is TGTGCTCTTGGGGAGCTGCCGGGGGTTATCCCCCAGTACGCCGATAAACTCATCTTT. Protein sequence: CALGELPGVIPQYADKLIF.

This clone has a count of ten or more. This may be a read error: a much more frequent sequence differs by one nucleotide. The chain links TRDV1 to TRDJ1; 11 bases are a match to TRDD3. Germline assignment: CDR1 TSWWSYY and CDR2 QGS. CDR3 length: 24 residues. CDR3 coding DNA: TGTGCTCTTGGGGATCTTCCTAGGGTCGATGCGCTGGGGGATACCGAACGCAACACCAATAAACTCATCTTT. Its protein product is CALGDLPRVDALGDTERNTNKLIF.

Turning to this clone: A far larger clone lies a single base away; this is likely a read error. Other DNA sequences in this specimen translate into the identical CDR3. The rearrangement joins TRDV1 to TRDJ1, with 8 bases identical to TRDD3. TCRdb offers no J gene call, so here the DNA was matched to germline to obtain one. The germline CDR1 and CDR2 sequences are TSWWSYY and QGS. The CDR3 length is 21 residues. The trim removed 5 bases at V and 2 bases at J, leaving 25 bases unmatched. The CDR3 coding sequence is TGTGCTCTTGGGTCACGGTTAAAGGGACAACTACTGGGGGCGTATACCGATAAACTCATCTTT. Translation gives CALGSRLKGQLLGAYTDKLIF.

In its sample, this clone was seen many times. A much larger clone differs from this one at a single base, so this may be a read error. This chain joins TRDV1 and TRDJ1; TRDD3 matches 8 bases. V trimming: 11 bases; J trimming: 0 bases; junction bases outside the gene matches: 32. Germline CDR1 and CDR2: TSWWSYY and QGS. The length of the CDR3 is 22 residues. The CDR3 region has the DNA TGTGCTTTTGAGGCCCCGCCGTCCCATACTGGGGGCCGACAACTGTACACCGATAAACTCATCTTT. Translating it yields CAFEAPPSHTGGRQLYTDKLIF.

A remark on this clone: The protein TCRdb gives is from a much larger clone and does not agree with this DNA's translation at residue 19, likely a read error; the protein shown here comes from the DNA. The V segment is TRDV1, and no J call was made; the D call in the table, TRDD3, was not verified against the DNA. There are 20 residues in the CDR3. The germline V gene encodes CDR1 TSWWSYY and CDR2 QGS. CDR3 sequence reads: CALGGKRVPPGVMYTDKLTF. The CDR3 nucleotides read TGTGCTCTTGGGGGCAAACGAGTCCCCCCCGGGGTGATGTACACCGATAAACTCACCTTT.

Relative to its sample, this clone is medium-sized. In the same sample, other DNA sequences code for this CDR3. The J gene is TRDJ1, the V gene TRDV1, with D perhaps matching TRDD3 (5 bases). Trimming pared 2 bases from V and 0 bases from J, leaving 25 bases between. CDR3 length equals 20 residues. Germline CDR1 reads TSWWSYY; CDR2 reads QGS. CDR3 loop: CALGESEMRTVGWYTDKLIF. Written as DNA, the CDR3 is TGTGCTCTTGGGGAATCAGAGATGCGTACTGTGGGATGGTACACCGATAAACTCATCTTT.

This clone showed up just a few times. The protein that TCRdb holds for this DNA derives from a much larger clone and differs from the translated DNA at residue 4, which likely indicates a read error; the protein shown here is translated from the DNA. The chain joins TRDV2 to TRDJ1; TRDD3 matches at 10 bases. V lost 5 bases and J lost 4; bases outside the gene matches: 24. Germline V gives CDR1 GEAIGNYY, CDR2 EKD. There are 20 residues in the CDR3. Written as DNA, the CDR3 is TGTGCCTGTGGCGGCAGGGTTTCCTACGCCCCCGGGGGATACGTCGATAAACTCATCTTT. Amino acid sequence: CACGGRVSYAPGGYVDKLIF.

Only a few counts were recorded for this clone. TCRdb's protein for this DNA is that of a much larger clone and differs from the translation at residue 11, likely a read error; the protein shown is the DNA translation. The chain recombines TRDV1 with TRDJ1, with TRDD3 matching over 7 bases. Because TCRdb records no J gene, it was assigned here through a match of the DNA to germline. Germline V lookup: CDR1 TSWWSYY, CDR2 QGS. The CDR3 loop spans 22 amino acids. CDR3 region: CALGEYLLPEAGDWVYTDKLIF. For the CDR3, the DNA is TGTGCCCTTGGGGAATATTTACTACCCGAGGCGGGGGATTGGGTGTACACCGATAAACTCATCTTT.

This clone was seen only a few times. It is likely a read error: a sequence one base away is far more abundant. The sample holds other DNA sequences that translate to the same CDR3. The rearrangement uses TRDV1 and TRDJ1; D perhaps matches TRDD3 (6 bases). Germline matching of the DNA provided the J gene here, since TCRdb leaves it blank. This CDR3 region has 24 residues. Germline loops: CDR1 TSWWSYY, CDR2 QGS. CDR3 in amino acids: CALGERSFSRSWAGASLKTDKLIF. The CDR3 DNA follows: TGTGCTCTTGGAGAACGGTCCTTCTCAAGATCCTGGGCTGGGGCCTCACTAAAAACCGATAAACTCATCTTT.

This clone was picked up many times. The mismatch at residue 8 between this DNA's translation and the TCRdb protein of a much larger clone likely reflects a read error; the protein shown is translated from the DNA. The rearrangement joins TRDV1 to TRDJ1, with 13 bases matching TRDD3. Germline CDR1 reads TSWWSYY; CDR2 reads QGS. V dropped 0 bases and J dropped 0; count of bases not matched to a gene: 34. The CDR3 has 28 amino acids. In DNA form, the CDR3 reads TGTGCTCTTGGGGAACTTAGTCCTGGGTTCCTAAGGGAGCCGTACTGGGGGATACGTAGGGCGTACACCGATAAACTCATCTTT. This sequence encodes CALGELSPGFLREPYWGIRRAYTDKLIF.

This clone has just a few counts. The mismatch at residue 11 between this DNA's translation and the TCRdb protein of a much larger clone likely reflects a read error; the protein shown is translated from the DNA. The chain recombines TRDV1 with TRDJ1; D assignment may be TRDD2 or TRDD3 (5 bases each). Matching the DNA to germline supplied the J gene, which TCRdb does not give. The CDR3 is 22 residues long. V shed 1 base and J shed 0 bases, with 30 bases lying between them. Germline-derived CDR1 and CDR2 are TSWWSYY and QGS. The CDR3 DNA follows: TGTGCTCTTGGGGAACCGAGACCTACCCAGGAGATACCGCTCAAGTACACCGATAAACTCATCTTT. Its translation is CALGEPRPTQEIPLKYTDKLIF.

TRDV1 is the V gene, and the J gene was not called; the table assigns TRDD3, which was not confirmed against the DNA. Germline V lookup: CDR1 TSWWSYY, CDR2 QGS. The CDR3 has 18 residues. Here the CDR3 reads CALDPGRDWGIPPTAQHF. The CDR3 bases are TGTGCTCTTGACCCAGGACGGGACTGGGGGATACCGCCGACAGCACAACACTTC.

About this clone: TCRdb's entry gives the protein of a much larger clone, which mismatches this DNA's translation at residue 21, likely from a read error; the protein reported here is translated from the DNA. The V gene is listed as TRDV1; no J gene was called; the table's D call, TRDD3, was not checked against the DNA. Germline assignment: CDR1 TSWWSYY and CDR2 QGS. The CDR3 is made up of 23 amino acids. The CDR3 region has the DNA TGTGCTCTTGGGGTAGCCCCCCCGGGGGTCCTTTACTGGGGGATACGGGAGACCGATAAACCCATCTTT. This sequence encodes CALGVAPPGVLYWGIRETDKPIF.

About this clone: The protein in TCRdb stems from a much larger clone and differs at residue 7 from this DNA's translation, likely a read error; here the protein is translated from the DNA. V usage is TRAV38-2/DV8 and J usage is TRDJ1; 10 bases line up with TRDD3. The J gene was missing in TCRdb and was found by matching the end of the DNA to germline. The CDR3 extends over 20 amino acids. Germline CDR1 and CDR2: TSESDYY and QEAYKQQN. The CDR3 DNA sequence: TGTGCGCCCATGGGGCTCTCGGACTGGGGGATGTACCTGTACACCGATAAACTCATCTTT. Protein sequence: CAPMGLSDWGMYLYTDKLIF.

This clone has only a few counts. The amino acid sequence in TCRdb belongs to a much larger clone and departs from this DNA's translation at residue 5, likely a sequencing read error; the sequence shown is translated from the DNA. V is TRDV1 and J is TRDJ1; TRDD3 matches at 12 bases. As TCRdb names no J gene, one was assigned here on the basis of a DNA match to germline. The CDR3 extends over 22 amino acids. Trimming took 4 bases from V and 3 from J; bases not matched to a gene: 24. Germline loops: CDR1 TSWWSYY, CDR2 QGS. The CDR3 coding sequence is TGTGCTCTTGGGGGAACCTTTGGTTCCTACGAAGAGGCTGGGGGATACGCCGATAAACTCATCTTT. Its translation: CALGGTFGSYEEAGGYADKLIF.

A word on this clone: This likely stems from a read error, as it lies one base from a far larger clone. Other nucleotide sequences in the sample specify the same CDR3. The chain employs TRDV1 and TRDJ1, with TRDD3 identical over 13 bases. Germline V gene sequence: CDR1 TSWWSYY, CDR2 QGS. V shed 6 bases, J shed 0 bases, and the junction held 16 bases outside the gene matches. The CDR3 is made up of 20 amino acids. The CDR3 DNA reads as TGTGCTCTTGGTGATCTCATTTCGTACTGGGGGATACGGCACACCGATAAACTCATCTTT. Translated, it gives CALGDLISYWGIRHTDKLIF.

A few counts support this clone. Only one base separates this from a far larger clonotype, so it likely reflects a read error. The same CDR3 is also encoded by other DNA sequences in this sample. The chain uses TRDV1 and TRDJ1, with 9 bases matching TRDD3. V was clipped by 4 bases and J by 7 bases; unmatched bases: 37. Germline-derived CDR1 and CDR2 are TSWWSYY and QGS. This CDR3 is built from 24 residues. As DNA, the CDR3 is TGTGCTCTTGGGGGCCCTGGGAGCGTGACGACCGGGGCACTGGGGGAGAGTCGGTTCGGTAAACTCATCTTT. It translates to CALGGPGSVTTGALGESRFGKLIF.

In this sample, this clone turned up many times. The CDR3 protein is CALGEGGPYLLDTDKLIF. CDR3 DNA: TGTGCTCTTGGGGAAGGAGGTCCCTACTTGCTGGACACCGATAAACTCATCTTT. The V and J genes are TRDV1 and TRDJ1, with D tentatively TRDD2 (5 bases). V lost 2 bases, J lost 0 bases, and 19 bases lay in between. The length of the CDR3 is 18 residues. Germline assignment: CDR1 TSWWSYY and CDR2 QGS.

This clone was recorded a few times. This likely stems from a read error, as it lies one base from a far larger clone. The V gene is TRDV1; the J gene was not called; the table names TRDD3, a call not compared with the DNA. The CDR3 loop spans 19 amino acids. Germline V lookup: CDR1 TSWWSYY, CDR2 QGS. The CDR3 is CALGGMPYWGIFGGDKPIF. The CDR3 DNA reads TGTGCCCTTGGGGGTATGCCCTACTGGGGGATATTTGGCGGCGATAAACCCATCTTT.

This clone came up many times. This DNA's translation differs at residue 12 from TCRdb's protein, which comes from a much larger clone; a read error is likely, and the protein shown is translated from the DNA. The genes are TRDV2 and TRDJ1; 9 bases are a match to TRDD3. V shed 0 bases and J 3 bases; nucleotides not matched to a gene: 10. The CDR3 length is 17 residues. Germline V CDR1 and CDR2: GEAIGNYY, EKD. DNA for the CDR3: TGTGCCTGTGACACCTTACTGGGGGACCCATACGCCGATAAACTCATCTTT. Translating it yields CACDTLLGDPYADKLIF.

Turning to this clone: With only one base between it and a far larger clone, this is likely a read error. Called V gene: TRDV1; the J gene was not called; the D segment call TRDD3 is taken from the table without a DNA check. This CDR3 has 21 residues. The germline gives CDR1 TSWWSYY, CDR2 QGS. The CDR3 DNA follows: TGTGCTCTTGGGGGATACACCTTCCTACTGGGGGATACGCTCAGAACCGATAAGCTCATCTTT. Protein product: CALGGYTFLLGDTLRTDKLIF.